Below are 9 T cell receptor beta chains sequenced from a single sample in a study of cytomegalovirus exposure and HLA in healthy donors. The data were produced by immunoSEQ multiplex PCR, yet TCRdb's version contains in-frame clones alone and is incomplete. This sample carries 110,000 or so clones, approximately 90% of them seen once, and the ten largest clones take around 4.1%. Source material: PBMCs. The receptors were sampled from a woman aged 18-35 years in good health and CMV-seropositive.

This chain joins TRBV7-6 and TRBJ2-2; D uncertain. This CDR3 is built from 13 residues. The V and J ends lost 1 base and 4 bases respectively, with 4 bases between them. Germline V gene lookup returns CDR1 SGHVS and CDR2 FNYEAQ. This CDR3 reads CASSLGGTGELFF. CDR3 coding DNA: TGTGCCAGCAGCTTAGGCGGCACCGGGGAGCTGTTTTTT.

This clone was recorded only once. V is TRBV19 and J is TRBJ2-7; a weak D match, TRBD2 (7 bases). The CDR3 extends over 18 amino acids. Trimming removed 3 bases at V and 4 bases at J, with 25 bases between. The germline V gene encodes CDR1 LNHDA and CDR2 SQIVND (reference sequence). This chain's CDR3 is CASSIPPSWDGGRYEQYF. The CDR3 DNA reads TGTGCCAGTAGTATCCCCCCATCTTGGGACGGGGGGCGATACGAGCAGTACTTC.

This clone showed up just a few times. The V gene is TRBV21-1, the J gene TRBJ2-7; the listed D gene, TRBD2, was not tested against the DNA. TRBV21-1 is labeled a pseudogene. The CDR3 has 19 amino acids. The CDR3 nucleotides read TGTGCCAGCACCGTTAGGGGACTAGCGGGGCCCCAGAGCTCCTACGAGCAGTACTTC. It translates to CASTVRGLAGPQSSYEQYF.

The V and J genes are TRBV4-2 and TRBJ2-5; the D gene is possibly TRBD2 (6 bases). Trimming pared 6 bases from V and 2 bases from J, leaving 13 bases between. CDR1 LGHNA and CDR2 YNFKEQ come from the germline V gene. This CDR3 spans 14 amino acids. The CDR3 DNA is TGTGCCAGCAGTGGAGGCGGGGATCAAGAGACCCAGTACTTC. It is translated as CASSGGGDQETQYF.

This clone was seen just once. The chain's CDR3 is CASSLAGPGTGELFF. In DNA form, the CDR3 reads TGCGCCAGCAGCTTGGCAGGGCCGGGCACCGGGGAGCTGTTTTTT. The chain has TRBV5-1 and TRBJ2-2; a possible D gene is TRBD1 (5 bases). The germline gives CDR1 SGHRS, CDR2 YFSETQ. Trimming stripped 0 bases from V and 4 bases from J, with 10 bases between. CDR3 length equals 15 residues.

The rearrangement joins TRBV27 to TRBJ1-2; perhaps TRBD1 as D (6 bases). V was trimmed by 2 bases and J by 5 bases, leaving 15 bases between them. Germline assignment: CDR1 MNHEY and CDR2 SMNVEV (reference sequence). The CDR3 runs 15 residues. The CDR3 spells CASSLRPGVGYGYTF. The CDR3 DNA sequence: TGTGCCAGCAGTTTACGGCCAGGGGTGGGTTATGGCTACACCTTC.

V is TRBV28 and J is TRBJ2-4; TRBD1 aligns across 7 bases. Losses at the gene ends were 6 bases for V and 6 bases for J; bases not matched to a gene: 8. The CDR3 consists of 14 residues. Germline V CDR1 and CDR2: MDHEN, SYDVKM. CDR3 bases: TGTGCCAGCAGGGTTGGGCAGGGGGTAAACATTCAGTACTTC. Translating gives CASRVGQGVNIQYF.

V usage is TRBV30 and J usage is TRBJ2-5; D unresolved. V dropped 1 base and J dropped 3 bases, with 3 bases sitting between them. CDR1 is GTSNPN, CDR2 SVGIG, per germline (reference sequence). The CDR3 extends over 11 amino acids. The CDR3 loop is CAWSAKETQYF. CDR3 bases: TGTGCCTGGAGTGCCAAAGAGACCCAGTACTTC.

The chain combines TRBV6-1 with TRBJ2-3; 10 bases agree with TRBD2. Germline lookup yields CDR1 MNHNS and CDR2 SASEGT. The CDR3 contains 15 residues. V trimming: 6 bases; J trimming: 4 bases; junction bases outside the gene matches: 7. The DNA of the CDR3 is TGTGCCAGCAGAGCGGGAGGGCTCGAAGCAGATACGCAGTATTTT. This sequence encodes CASRAGGLEADTQYF.